The source of this T cell receptor (beta chain) is a study of CD8 T cells in ankylosing spondylitis. General observations from the study: Clones linked with disease were CD8+ and fairly uncommon in the peripheral blood.

This clonotype was observed many times. Its antigen is still unknown. Generation of TCR beta libraries employed quantitative 5'-RACE incorporating molecular barcodes. Each CDR3 protein gets one entry after TCRdb re-called the 5' RACE reads with MiXCR. The table lists about 36,000 distinct CDR3 sequences, approximately 9.9% of them singletons. The CDR3 has 16 amino acids. Germline V gene sequence: CDR1 DFQATT, CDR2 SNEGSKA (reference sequence). The V segment lost 4 bases and the J segment 5 bases; nucleotides outside the gene matches: 15. The chain employs TRBV20-1 and TRBJ2-7, with 9 bases that match TRBD2. The TCR sequence derives from a male donor with ankylosing spondylitis. Sequenced material: synovial fluid, either unsorted or a sorted T cell fraction (not recorded which). CDR3 DNA sequence: TGCAGTGCTACTTCCCGACTAGCGGTCGATTTCCACGAGCAGTACTTC. Translating gives CSATSRLAVDFHEQYF.